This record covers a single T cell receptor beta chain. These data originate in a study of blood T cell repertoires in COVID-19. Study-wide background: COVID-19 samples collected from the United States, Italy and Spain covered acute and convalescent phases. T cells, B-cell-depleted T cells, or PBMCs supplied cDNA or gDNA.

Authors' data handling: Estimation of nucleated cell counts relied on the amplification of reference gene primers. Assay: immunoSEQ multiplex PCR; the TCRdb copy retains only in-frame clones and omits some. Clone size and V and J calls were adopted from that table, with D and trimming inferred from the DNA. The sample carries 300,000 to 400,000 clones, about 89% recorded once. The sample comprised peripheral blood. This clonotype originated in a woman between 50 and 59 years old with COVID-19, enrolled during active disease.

CDR3 DNA sequence: TGTGCCACCAGTGACTCCGGGACAGGAGGCTACAATGAGCAGTTCTTC. Translation: CATSDSGTGGYNEQFF. The rearrangement joins TRBV24-1 to TRBJ2-1; TRBD1 matches at 8 bases. Germline CDR1 reads KGHDR; CDR2 reads SFDVKD. The CDR3 spans 16 residues. The J segment lost 3 bases and the V segment lost 4 bases, leaving 7 bases of the junction unmatched.